This T cell receptor (beta chain) stems from a study of PD-L1 blockade in urothelial cancer. This sample's time point: pretreatment peripheral blood. CDR3 length: 17 amino acids. Germline V CDR1 and CDR2: MDHEN, SYDVKM. V dropped 6 bases and J dropped 4; count of bases not matched to a gene: 9. Repertoires were generated with immunoSEQ multiplex PCR, while TCRdb's copy carries only in-frame clones and drops some. The top ten hold roughly 2% of the sample, which has around 82,000 clones, about 83% seen once. This chain connects TRBV28 to TRBJ2-2, with TRBD2 matching over 12 bases. The sequence derives from a man in his sixties with urothelial cancer. The source was PBMCs, collected around atezolizumab (anti-PD-L1) treatment. In DNA, the CDR3 is TGTGCCAGCAGCCCCCAACGGACTAGCGGGGTCACCGGGGAGCTGTTTTTT. Its translation is CASSPQRTSGVTGELFF.